Only a few counts were recorded for the clone carrying this T cell receptor beta chain. As every portion of the isolated RNA was reverse transcribed, the sequencing read expressed TCRB transcripts. Clones were sequenced by immunoSEQ multiplex PCR, and TCRdb holds only the in-frame ones, with some missing. The sample carries 400,000 to 450,000 clones, approximately 15% recorded once. The entry originates in a study of beta chain features in type 1 diabetes. There are 14 residues in the CDR3. Per germline, CDR1 SGHNT and CDR2 YENEEA. The junction had 5 bases not matched to a gene; V was cut back by 5 bases and J by 2 bases.

This chain uses TRBV11-3 with TRBJ2-7; 8 bases map to TRBD1. This TCR derives from a man in his thirties or forties in good health. Sequencing input: naive CD4+ T cells from blood. Written as DNA, the CDR3 is TGTGCCAGCAGCCGGACAGGGAGTACCTACGAGCAGTACTTC. Its translation: CASSRTGSTYEQYF.